The clone carrying this TCR beta chain was seen more than once but under ten times. Its antigen remains unknown. The data originate from a study of PD-1 blockade in classical Hodgkin lymphoma. Study-wide context: It was nivolumab at 3 mg/kg, given intravenously every 2 weeks, that patients received.

Study conclusions and caveats: Patients newly diagnosed and complete responders had comparable baseline diversity. Undefined causes, possibly disease activity or prior therapy, underlie the repertoire differences.

This CDR3 comprises 14 residues. Germline loops: CDR1 SGHNT, CDR2 YYREEE (reference sequence). After removal of 4 bases from V and 8 bases from J, the junction contained 3 bases not matched to a gene. Assay: immunoSEQ multiplex PCR; the TCRdb copy retains only in-frame clones and omits some. The table records around 50,000 clones, 90% of them present only once. Time point defined: cycle 4 day 1 (C4D1), after more than five weeks of nivolumab. With no exception, relapse followed autologous stem cell transplantation in all patients, and brentuximab vedotin exposure varied. This TCR derives from a human donor with classical Hodgkin lymphoma. The sample was peripheral blood mononuclear cells (PBMCs), taken before the fourth cycle of nivolumab. The chain carries TRBV5-4 and TRBJ2-7, with 16 bases identical to TRBD2. This CDR3 is CASSEGLAGGKQYF. For the CDR3, the DNA is TGTGCCAGCAGCGAGGGACTAGCGGGAGGGAAGCAGTACTTC.